Below, one T cell receptor beta chain is given with its context. Some clones are missing from TCRdb's copy, which holds only in-frame ones; the method was immunoSEQ multiplex PCR. In the table there are about 46,000 clones, about four fifths of which are singletons. The sample belongs to a study of OX40 agonist ivuxolimab in advanced cancers. The wider study: Partial responses occurred in Three dose-escalation patients, one with hepatocellular carcinoma and two with cutaneous melanoma.

The CDR3 length is 14 residues. The V gene lost 6 bases and the J gene lost 1 base, with 7 bases spanning the gap. Germline-derived CDR1 and CDR2 are SNHLY and FYNNEI. The rearrangement links TRBV2 to TRBJ2-6; D remains unclear. Sequenced here: CD4+ or CD8+ T cells sorted from blood, sampled in a trial of the OX40 agonist ivuxolimab. The sequence came from an adult with an advanced solid tumor such as melanoma, head and neck, liver or kidney cancer. The CDR3 protein is CASRDRSGANVLTF. CDR3 DNA sequence: TGTGCCAGCAGGGACCGGTCTGGGGCCAACGTCCTGACTTTC.